One and the same sample provided the 14 T cell receptor beta chains below, sequenced in a study of T cell repertoires in cytomegalovirus infection. TCRdb re-called the reads through MiXCR, storing one row per CDR3 protein. The sample consists of about 310,000 distinct CDR3 sequences, 17% of them appearing once. The sequenced sample consisted of PBMCs. The origin of the receptors is a human donor in good health (CMV status not recorded). Some clones in this sample may be carry-over from other donors' samples.

The table lists this clonotype with a few counts. The chain carries TRBV6-5 and TRBJ1-2; unclear D gene. The CDR3 is 16 amino acids. Germline CDR1 is MNHEY and CDR2 is SVGAGI. V was trimmed by 0 bases and J by 4 bases, leaving 15 bases between them. CDR3 DNA: TGTGCCAGCAGTTACTCATTTGACGTTGTCGGCTATGGCTACACCTTC. Translation gives CASSYSFDVVGYGYTF.

This clonotype was found many times. The chain is built from TRBV7-2 and TRBJ2-6; no clear D gene. This CDR3 spans 17 amino acids. From germline, CDR1 is SGHTA and CDR2 FQGNSA. Trimming took 1 base from V and 0 from J, leaving 10 bases between them. CDR3 sequence (DNA): TGTGCCAGCAGCTTAGTAACAACGAGCTCTGGGGCCAACGTCCTGACTTTC. It codes for CASSLVTTSSGANVLTF. The variable domain in full, with the rest retrieved from reference TRBV7-2 and TRBJ2-6, is GAGVSQSPSNKVTEKGKDVELRCDPISGHTALYWYRQSLGQGLEFLIYFQGNSAPDKSGLPSDRFSAERTGGSVSTLTIQRTQQEDSAVYLCASSLVTTSSGANVLTFGAGSRLTVL.

This clonotype has just a few counts. The chain carries TRBV4-2 and TRBJ1-1; D gene ambiguous. Germline CDR1 reads LGHNA; CDR2 reads YNFKEQ. V was cut by 1 base and J by 6 bases, with 12 bases left in between. The CDR3 spans 14 residues. The CDR3 here is CASSQAQRYPEAFF. The CDR3 DNA follows: TGTGCCAGCAGCCAAGCGCAGAGGTACCCTGAAGCTTTCTTT.

This clonotype was counted many times. The chain has TRBV7-8 and TRBJ2-2, with D possibly being TRBD2 (6 bases). The CDR3 runs to 19 residues. V gave up 1 base and J gave up 9 bases, with 27 bases separating them. The germline gives CDR1 SGHVS, CDR2 FQNEAQ. CDR3 region: CASSLDRGRTPVLGRELFF. Here the CDR3 DNA reads TGTGCCAGCAGCTTAGATCGGGGGAGGACTCCGGTTCTGGGCAGGGAGCTGTTTTTT.

This clonotype was found a few times. The chain joins TRBV25-1 to TRBJ2-5; tentatively, D is TRBD2 (5 bases). Trimming shortened V by 6 bases and J by 0 bases, and 17 bases separated the two germline ends. The CDR3 runs to 16 residues. From germline, CDR1 is MGHDK and CDR2 SYGVNS. The CDR3 sequence: CASSRGIRTDQETQYF. In DNA, the CDR3 is TGTGCCAGCAGCAGAGGGATCCGGACTGACCAAGAGACCCAGTACTTC.

This chain connects TRBV4-1 to TRBJ2-1; D is perhaps TRBD1 (5 bases). With 1 base removed from V and 0 bases from J, the gap between germline ends came to 13 bases. CDR3 size: 17 residues. In germline, CDR1 is MGHRA, CDR2 YSYEKL. The CDR3 DNA follows: TGCGCCAGCAGCCAAGCCGCGGACACGAGCTCCTACAATGAGCAGTTCTTC. As protein: CASSQAADTSSYNEQFF.

Many counts were recorded for this clonotype. CDR3 sequence: CASSFKGQGVYEQYF. In DNA form, the CDR3 reads TGTGCCAGCAGTTTCAAAGGACAGGGAGTCTACGAGCAGTACTTC. V usage is TRBV27 and J usage is TRBJ2-7; 8 bases align to TRBD1. Unmatched junction bases numbered 7, after V lost 3 bases and J lost 3 bases. Germline CDR1 is MNHEY and CDR2 is SMNVEV (reference sequence). There are 15 residues in the CDR3.

This clonotype was counted only a few times. The chain carries TRBV28 and TRBJ1-1; the match to TRBD1 covers 8 bases. The ends lost 1 base at V and 6 bases at J; junction bases unmatched: 10. Germline V gene data show CDR1 as MDHEN and CDR2 as SYDVKM. The CDR3 length is 16 residues. The CDR3 nucleotides are TGTGCCAGCAGTTTATTCCCTGGACAGGGAAGACCTGAAGCTTTCTTT. Protein: CASSLFPGQGRPEAFF.

V and J are TRBV4-1 and TRBJ2-2; tentative D call: TRBD2 (6 bases). With 4 bases removed from V and 6 bases from J, the gap between germline ends came to 6 bases. The CDR3 is 12 residues long. Germline V lookup: CDR1 MGHRA, CDR2 YSYEKL. CDR3 bases: TGCGCCAGCAGCCGCGGGGCCGGGGAGCTGTTTTTT. Its protein product is CASSRGAGELFF.

The count of this clonotype is one. CDR3 DNA: TGTGCCAGCAGTCAGGACCTCCGGGGTGACTATGGCTACACCTTC. Translation: CASSQDLRGDYGYTF. The chain couples TRBV6-5 to TRBJ1-2; D is uncertain. Germline CDR1 reads MNHEY; CDR2 reads SVGAGI. This CDR3 has 15 residues. V was cut by 5 bases and J by 3 bases, with 16 bases left in between.

The sample holds a few counts of this clonotype. The J gene is TRBJ1-6, the V gene TRBV20-1; possible D gene TRBD1, 6 bases. Germline CDR1 and CDR2: DFQATT and SNEGSKA (reference sequence). The CDR3 is made up of 17 amino acids. V shed 2 bases and J shed 2 bases, with 16 bases lying between them. The CDR3 here is CSARPTGFQPYNSPLHF. Written as DNA, the CDR3 is TGCAGTGCTAGACCCACAGGGTTCCAACCCTATAATTCACCCCTCCACTTT.

This sequence joins TRBV20-1 and TRBJ1-1; TRBD1 is a possible D gene (6 bases). The germline gives CDR1 DFQATT, CDR2 SNEGSKA (reference sequence). The V and J ends lost 1 base and 4 bases respectively, with 13 bases between them. CDR3 length: 14 amino acids. The CDR3: CSARVGAGATEAFF. The CDR3 bases are TGCAGTGCTAGAGTAGGAGCAGGGGCCACTGAAGCTTTCTTT.

This clonotype appeared many times. The chain couples TRBV7-3 to TRBJ1-5; D ambiguous. The CDR3 is 14 amino acids. Between the trimmed V and J ends, which lost 3 bases and 3 bases, there was a span of 9 bases. The V gene's germline CDR1 is SGHTA and CDR2 FQGTGA. Written as DNA, the CDR3 is TGTGCCAGCAGCTTGGCGGCTCACAATCAGCCCCAGCATTTT. Its protein product is CASSLAAHNQPQHF.

In this sample, this clonotype turned up many times. The chain joins TRBV7-2 to TRBJ2-1; 7 positions match TRBD2. V dropped 5 bases and J dropped 9; count of bases not matched to a gene: 10. Germline CDR1 and CDR2: SGHTA and FQGNSA. The CDR3 spans 14 residues. The CDR3 nucleotides are TGTGCCAGCAGCGATTGGACTAGACGAGGTGAGCAGTTCTTC. Translating gives CASSDWTRRGEQFF.